The clone carrying this T cell receptor beta chain was picked up a small number of times. Being one base from a much bigger clone, this may be a read error. The data are from a study of regulatory T cells in long-lasting Graves disease. iRepertoire HTBI primers and Arm-PCR of CDR3 regions built TCR beta libraries. TCRdb reanalysed the multiplex PCR reads using MiXCR and keeps one entry per CDR3 protein. Here the sample spans hundreds of thousands of distinct CDR3 sequences, less than 15% being singletons. The CDR3 runs 13 residues. The germline V gene encodes CDR1 MNHEY and CDR2 SVGEGT. As for time point: newly diagnosed GD, antithyroid drugs for less than 3 months. TCR sequences were obtained from RNA taken from PBMCs. These data were also reused for a study on T cells in Graves' hyperthyroidism and ophthalmopathy. That work adds: Subjects aged 18 to 65 presented with newly diagnosed hyperthyroidism of less than 2 months' duration. A patient was excluded if there was uncontrolled infection, other autoimmune disease, pregnancy or lactation. Among clonotypes expanded in thyroid above 0.001, most were also found in blood.

V is TRBV6-2 or TRBV6-3 and J is TRBJ2-3, with D tentatively TRBD1 (6 bases). The TCR sequence derives from a man aged 25-45 years with Graves disease. This material consisted of peripheral blood mononuclear cells (PBMCs), taken at new diagnosis, from a patient treated with antithyroid drugs. The CDR3 region has the DNA TGTGCCAGCACAGGACAGCCACAAGATACGCGGTATTTT. This gives the protein CASTGQPQDTRYF.